The 30 T cell receptor beta chains given below trace back to one sample, sequenced in a study of PD-L1 blockade in urothelial cancer (dated by TCRdb to 2017 to 2019). What this sample's time point label stands for: pretreatment peripheral blood. The method behind the library was the immunoSEQ multiplex PCR assay. TCRdb's version of the immuneACCESS table is confined to in-frame rearrangements and falls short of the full clone set. An unresolved V gene accounts for under half of the shortfall where checked; the remainder is of unknown origin. The sample table holds some 87,000 clones, of which roughly 87% were seen once. The ten largest clones add up to about 2% of the sample. The sequencing used PBMCs, collected around atezolizumab (anti-PD-L1) treatment. These receptors all come from a man in his 60s with urothelial cancer.

V is TRBV5-6 and J is TRBJ1-4, with D unresolved. Per the germline V gene, CDR1 is SGHDT and CDR2 is YYEEEE. CDR3 length: 14 amino acids. Trimming pared 4 bases from V and 8 bases from J, leaving 15 bases between. The CDR3 loop reads CASSLGGVEEKLFF. In DNA form, the CDR3 reads TGTGCCAGCAGCCTGGGCGGGGTAGAGGAAAAACTGTTTTTT. Based on the CDR3 plus reference TRBV5-6 and TRBJ1-4, the full variable domain is DAGVTQSPTHLIKTRGQQVTLRCSPKSGHDTVSWYQQALGQGPQFIFQYYEEEERQRGNFPDRFSGHQFPNYSSELNVNALLLGDSALYLCASSLGGVEEKLFFGSGTQLSVL.

This chain joins TRBV28 and TRBJ1-2; TRBD1 matches 8 bases. V shed 11 bases and J 7 bases; nucleotides not matched to a gene: 18. The CDR3 has 15 residues. The V gene's germline CDR1 is MDHEN and CDR2 SYDVKM. CDR3 amino acids: CAVPAISTGDGGYTF. CDR3 bases: TGTGCCGTTCCGGCAATCTCGACAGGGGATGGTGGCTACACCTTC.

This clone was seen many times. The rearrangement joins TRBV5-1 to TRBJ2-5; D not resolved. This CDR3 spans 13 amino acids. Deletions cut 0 bases from V and 2 bases from J, with 5 bases between. Germline values: CDR1 SGHRS, CDR2 YFSETQ. Here the CDR3 reads CASSLGSQETQYF. CDR3 sequence (DNA): TGCGCCAGCAGCTTGGGTTCTCAAGAGACCCAGTACTTC.

This chain links TRBV6-1 with TRBJ1-1; unclear D gene. Germline assignment: CDR1 MNHNS and CDR2 SASEGT. With 6 bases removed from V and 0 bases from J, the gap between germline ends came to 14 bases. There are 15 residues in the CDR3. The CDR3 is CASRDYTAMNTEAFF. The CDR3 bases are TGTGCCAGCAGAGACTATACAGCCATGAACACTGAAGCTTTCTTT.

This chain uses TRBV5-6 with TRBJ1-1; 7 nucleotides line up with TRBD1. From germline, CDR1 is SGHDT and CDR2 YYEEEE. CDR3 length equals 14 residues. V shed 2 bases and J 2 bases; nucleotides not matched to a gene: 3. The CDR3 sequence is CASSFGTDNTEAFF. Here the CDR3 DNA reads TGTGCCAGCAGCTTCGGGACAGATAACACTGAAGCTTTCTTT.

This rearrangement joins TRBV18 to TRBJ2-7, with 13 bases lining up with TRBD2. CDR1 and CDR2 (germline): KGHSH, LQKENI. The CDR3 runs 14 residues. After removal of 3 bases from V and 6 bases from J, the junction contained 2 bases not matched to a gene. DNA of the CDR3: TGTGCCAGCTCACCTCGACTAGCGGGAGGCGAGCAGTACTTC. It is translated as CASSPRLAGGEQYF.

This clone was counted a single time. The chain has TRBV11-2 and TRBJ2-7; 16 nucleotides align to TRBD2. The germline CDR1 and CDR2 sequences are SGHAT and FQNNGV. The CDR3 length is 18 residues. V lost 1 base, J lost 4 bases, and 7 bases stayed unmatched. CDR3 DNA: TGTGCCAGCAGCTTAGGTGGGGGGGGACTAGCGGGAGGGTACGAGCAGTACTTC. This gives the protein CASSLGGGGLAGGYEQYF.

The V call is TRBV5-4, the J call TRBJ2-7; TRBD1 is a possible D gene (5 bases). Germline V gene data show CDR1 as SGHNT and CDR2 as YYREEE (reference sequence). V lost 4 bases, J lost 3 bases, and 14 bases lay in between. The CDR3 covers 14 residues. The CDR3 DNA reads TGTGCCAGCAGCGCCCGGCAGGGTCACTACGAGCAGTACTTC. Its protein product is CASSARQGHYEQYF. Drawing the rest from reference TRBV5-4 and TRBJ2-7, the complete variable domain is ETGVTQSPTHLIKTRGQQVTLRCSSQSGHNTVSWYQQALGQGPQFIFQYYREEENGRGNFPPRFSGLQFPNYSSELNVNALELDDSALYLCASSARQGHYEQYFGPGTRLTVT.

This chain connects TRBV15 to TRBJ2-1; D call uncertain. This CDR3 contains 12 residues. Germline CDR1 LNHNV, CDR2 YYDKDF (reference sequence). V was pared by 0 bases and J by 9 bases, with 6 bases between. CDR3 protein: CATSRDNGEQFF. The CDR3 DNA sequence: TGTGCCACCAGCAGAGATAACGGTGAGCAGTTCTTC.

The CDR3 DNA is TGTGCCAGCAGTTTATTTTTGGGGGGGATTAGCACAGATACGCAGTATTTT. Its protein is CASSLFLGGISTDTQYF. This chain links TRBV28 with TRBJ2-3; 7 nucleotides match TRBD2. Trimming at V came to 1 base and at J to 0 bases, leaving 7 bases not matched to a gene. Per the germline V gene, CDR1 is MDHEN and CDR2 is SYDVKM. The CDR3 contains 17 residues.

This chain uses TRBV11-2 with TRBJ2-3; the D gene is possibly TRBD1 (6 bases). Germline lookup yields CDR1 SGHAT and CDR2 FQNNGV. The CDR3 length is 17 residues. V was cut by 6 bases and J by 0 bases, with 19 bases left in between. CDR3 nucleotides: TGTGCCAGCAGTCCCCGGACAGCCCAGTTTAGCACAGATACGCAGTATTTT. Translated: CASSPRTAQFSTDTQYF.

The chain joins TRBV7-2 to TRBJ2-7; tentatively, D is TRBD1 (6 bases). Trimming took off 5 bases at V and 3 bases at J, with 17 bases between the two ends. This CDR3 contains 15 residues. Germline V CDR1 and CDR2: SGHTA, FQGNSA. The CDR3 protein is CASSPPEGVGYEQYF. The CDR3 bases are TGTGCCAGCAGCCCCCCAGAGGGGGTGGGCTACGAGCAGTACTTC. Full variable domain (remainder filled in from reference TRBV7-2 and TRBJ2-7): GAGVSQSPSNKVTEKGKDVELRCDPISGHTALYWYRQSLGQGLEFLIYFQGNSAPDKSGLPSDRFSAERTGGSVSTLTIQRTQQEDSAVYLCASSPPEGVGYEQYFGPGTRLTVT.

This clone was seen only once. The chain couples TRBV14 to TRBJ1-2, with a possible D match to TRBD1 (5 bases). Trimming shortened V by 4 bases and J by 4 bases, and 16 bases separated the two germline ends. The CDR3 consists of 15 residues. The germline CDR1 and CDR2 sequences are SGHDN and FVKESK. The chain's CDR3 is CASSPRALGAYGYTF. CDR3 nucleotide sequence: TGTGCCAGCAGCCCCAGGGCCCTTGGGGCCTATGGCTACACCTTC.

J is TRBJ2-7 and V is TRBV19; a possible D gene is TRBD2 (5 bases). The germline V and J ends were trimmed by 5 bases and 1 base, with 9 bases remaining between them. In germline, CDR1 is LNHDA, CDR2 SQIVND (reference sequence). This CDR3 is 13 amino acids long. CDR3 nucleotide sequence: TGTGCCAGTAGTCCCGGGAATTCCTACGAGCAGTACTTC. It specifies CASSPGNSYEQYF.

The rearrangement links TRBV28 to TRBJ1-2, with 7 bases identical to TRBD1. Germline CDR1 is MDHEN and CDR2 is SYDVKM. Losses at the gene ends were 6 bases for V and 4 bases for J; bases not matched to a gene: 11. There are 15 residues in the CDR3. In DNA, the CDR3 is TGTGCCAGCAGCGTCCCGGAGGGGGCGGGCTATGGCTACACCTTC. Amino acid sequence: CASSVPEGAGYGYTF.

The chain recombines TRBV29-1 with TRBJ2-7; the match to TRBD2 covers 11 bases. This CDR3 is built from 13 residues. J was trimmed by 7 bases and V by 7 bases; bases with no gene match: 9. Germline V gene lookup returns CDR1 SQVTM and CDR2 ANQGSEA. Here the CDR3 reads CSARVAGGQEQYF. Here the CDR3 DNA reads TGCAGCGCCCGGGTAGCGGGAGGGCAGGAGCAGTACTTC.

The chain joins TRBV6-1 to TRBJ2-1; possible D gene TRBD2, 6 bases. The germline V and J ends were trimmed by 1 base and 1 base, with 23 bases remaining between them. CDR1 and CDR2 (germline): MNHNS, SASEGT. The CDR3 has 20 residues. The CDR3 DNA reads TGTGCCAGCAGTGAAGAGATTTTGGGGGGAGCGATTGGGTCCTACAATGAGCAGTTCTTC. Its translation: CASSEEILGGAIGSYNEQFF.

The chain joins TRBV6-9 to TRBJ2-5; TRBD2 agrees at 8 bases. Germline trimming cut 0 bases from V and 2 bases from J; bases unmatched to any gene: 2. Germline loops: CDR1 MNHGY, CDR2 SVAAGI. CDR3 size: 15 residues. CDR3 residues: CASSYSGLGQETQYF. The DNA for the CDR3 is TGTGCCAGCAGTTATTCGGGACTAGGTCAAGAGACCCAGTACTTC.

The chain uses TRBV7-9 and TRBJ2-5, with 12 bases matching TRBD1. CDR3 length equals 15 residues. V lost 3 bases to trimming and J lost 10 bases; unmatched junction nucleotides: 9. Germline values: CDR1 SEHNR, CDR2 FQNEAQ (reference sequence). CDR3 region: CASSFATGTGGDQYF. The CDR3 DNA reads as TGTGCCAGCAGCTTCGCAACCGGGACAGGGGGCGACCAGTACTTC.

The gene calls are TRBV18 and TRBJ2-5, with D maybe TRBD2 (5 bases). The CDR3 length is 14 residues. The germline V gene has CDR1 KGHSH and CDR2 LQKENI. Trimming stripped 0 bases from V and 4 bases from J, with 9 bases between. CDR3: CASSPPLGGETQYF. The DNA for the CDR3 is TGTGCCAGCTCACCACCTTTAGGAGGAGAGACCCAGTACTTC.

This chain joins TRBV5-1 and TRBJ2-5; 8 nucleotides align to TRBD2. The CDR3 loop spans 14 amino acids. The ends lost 5 bases at V and 1 base at J; junction bases unmatched: 4. The V gene's germline CDR1 is SGHRS and CDR2 YFSETQ. The CDR3 DNA is TGCGCCAGCAGACGGACTAGCAGCCAAGAGACCCAGTACTTC. Residues: CASRRTSSQETQYF.

CDR3 DNA sequence: TGTGCCAGCAGTTCCCCGGGACTAGCGGGGGGGCCGGTCGGGGAGCTGTTTTTT. This codes for CASSSPGLAGGPVGELFF. The chain employs TRBV28 and TRBJ2-2, with 16 nucleotides matching TRBD2. Germline CDR1 is MDHEN and CDR2 is SYDVKM. The CDR3 loop spans 18 amino acids. Trimming took 4 bases from V and 7 from J; bases not matched to a gene: 9.

This chain joins TRBV5-1 and TRBJ2-6; weak D call: TRBD2 (6 bases). The V end lost 3 bases, the J end lost 4 bases, and 11 bases lay between the germline ends. Germline CDR1 reads SGHRS; CDR2 reads YFSETQ. The CDR3 contains 15 residues. The CDR3, as DNA: TGCGCCAGCAGCTCGGAGGGGAACGGGGCCAACGTCCTGACTTTC. Translation gives CASSSEGNGANVLTF.

The gene calls are TRBV28 and TRBJ2-7; D is perhaps TRBD2 (6 bases). Trimming took off 7 bases at V and 3 bases at J, with 16 bases between the two ends. Germline CDR1 MDHEN, CDR2 SYDVKM. The CDR3 is made up of 14 amino acids. The CDR3 here is CASTRGSPNYEQYF. The DNA for the CDR3 is TGTGCCAGCACTCGGGGGAGCCCTAACTACGAGCAGTACTTC.

The V call is TRBV5-6, the J call TRBJ2-5, with TRBD2 matching 9 bases. Germline assignment: CDR1 SGHDT and CDR2 YYEEEE. The CDR3 has 16 residues. V was pared by 1 base and J by 7 bases, with 11 bases of the junction left unmatched. CDR3 coding DNA: TGTGCCAGCAGCTTGCCTAGCGGGATCCCGGGGGGGACCCAGTACTTC. This sequence encodes CASSLPSGIPGGTQYF.

The chain's CDR3 is CASSRGAGADTQYF. The CDR3, as DNA: TGCGCCAGCAGCCGAGGGGCGGGGGCCGATACGCAGTATTTT. The rearrangement uses TRBV5-1 and TRBJ2-3; weak D call: TRBD2 (7 bases). V shed 4 bases and J shed 6 bases, with 15 bases lying between them. Germline V lookup: CDR1 SGHRS, CDR2 YFSETQ. This CDR3 spans 14 amino acids.

The V call is TRBV6-1, the J call TRBJ1-5; 7 nucleotides line up with TRBD1. V dropped 7 bases and J dropped 2; count of bases not matched to a gene: 8. Germline lookup yields CDR1 MNHNS and CDR2 SASEGT. This CDR3 region has 15 residues. The DNA for the CDR3 is TGTGCCAGCAATCCACAGGGGCTGGGCAATCAGCCCCAGCATTTT. As protein: CASNPQGLGNQPQHF.

The V gene is TRBV7-2, the J gene TRBJ2-7; D unclear. V lost 1 base and J 0 bases, leaving 10 bases between the germline ends. CDR1 and CDR2 from the germline V gene are SGHTA and FQGNSA. CDR3 length: 15 residues. The CDR3 sequence is CASSLDDPGSYEQYF. The CDR3 DNA follows: TGTGCCAGCAGCTTAGACGATCCAGGCTCCTACGAGCAGTACTTC. Looking up the rest from reference TRBV7-2 and TRBJ2-7 gives the full variable domain: GAGVSQSPSNKVTEKGKDVELRCDPISGHTALYWYRQSLGQGLEFLIYFQGNSAPDKSGLPSDRFSAERTGGSVSTLTIQRTQQEDSAVYLCASSLDDPGSYEQYFGPGTRLTVT.

V usage is TRBV28 and J usage is TRBJ1-2, with 7 bases identical to TRBD1. V lost 6 bases and J lost 3; bases outside the gene matches: 4. Germline-derived CDR1 and CDR2 are MDHEN and SYDVKM. The CDR3 length is 13 residues. CDR3 sequence reads: CASSLGTDYGYTF. The CDR3, as DNA: TGTGCCAGCAGCCTCGGGACAGACTATGGCTACACCTTC.

This clone was observed a few times. This chain joins TRBV27 and TRBJ2-1; 10 bases are shared with TRBD2. CDR1 is MNHEY and CDR2 is SMNVEV in the germline V gene (reference sequence). Trimming at V came to 7 bases and at J to 0 bases, leaving 3 bases not matched to a gene. The CDR3 extends over 15 amino acids. CDR3 region: CASTSGSSSYNEQFF. DNA for the CDR3: TGTGCCAGCACTAGCGGGAGCAGCTCCTACAATGAGCAGTTCTTC.